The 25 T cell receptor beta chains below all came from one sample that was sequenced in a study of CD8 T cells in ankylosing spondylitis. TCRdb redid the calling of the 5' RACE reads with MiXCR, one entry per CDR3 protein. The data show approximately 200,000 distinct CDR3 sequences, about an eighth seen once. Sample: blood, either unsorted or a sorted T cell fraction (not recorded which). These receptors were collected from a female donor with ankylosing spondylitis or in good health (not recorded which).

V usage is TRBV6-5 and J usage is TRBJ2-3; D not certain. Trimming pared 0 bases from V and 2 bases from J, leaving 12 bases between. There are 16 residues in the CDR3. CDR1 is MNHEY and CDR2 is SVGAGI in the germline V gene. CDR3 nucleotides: TGTGCCAGCAGTTACTCAGGGCCCCTTATCACAGATACGCAGTATTTT. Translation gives CASSYSGPLITDTQYF.

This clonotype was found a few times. CDR3 nucleotide sequence: TGTGCCAGCACCCCCCCGAGGGGTTCATATGGCTACACCTTC. This translates into CASTPPRGSYGYTF. The V call is TRBV7-2, the J call TRBJ1-2; a weak D match, TRBD1 (5 bases). V was cut by 7 bases and J by 5 bases, with 17 bases left in between. Germline loops: CDR1 SGHTA, CDR2 FQGNSA. The CDR3 length is 14 residues.

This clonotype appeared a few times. The CDR3 DNA reads TGTGCCAGCAATCAAGCGGGAAGGGCCGGTGAGCAGTTCTTC. This gives the protein CASNQAGRAGEQFF. The V gene is TRBV6-1, the J gene TRBJ2-1; 7 positions agree with TRBD2. This CDR3 has 14 residues. The junction had 12 bases not matched to a gene; V was cut back by 7 bases and J by 9 bases. CDR1 and CDR2 (germline): MNHNS, SASEGT.

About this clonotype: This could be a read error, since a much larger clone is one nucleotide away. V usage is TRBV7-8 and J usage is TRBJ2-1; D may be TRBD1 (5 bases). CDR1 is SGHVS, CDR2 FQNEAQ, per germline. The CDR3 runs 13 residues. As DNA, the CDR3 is TGTGCCGGCAGCATCCCAGGGTACAATGAGCAGTTCTTC. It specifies CAGSIPGYNEQFF.

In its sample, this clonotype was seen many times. CDR3 sequence: CSANTGEPYEQYF. The DNA for the CDR3 is TGCAGTGCAAACACAGGGGAACCCTACGAGCAGTACTTC. This chain connects TRBV20-1 to TRBJ2-7, with 7 nucleotides matching TRBD1. The length of the CDR3 is 13 residues. With 6 bases clipped from V and 2 bases from J, the junction kept 7 bases outside the gene matches. CDR1 and CDR2 (germline): DFQATT, SNEGSKA (reference sequence).

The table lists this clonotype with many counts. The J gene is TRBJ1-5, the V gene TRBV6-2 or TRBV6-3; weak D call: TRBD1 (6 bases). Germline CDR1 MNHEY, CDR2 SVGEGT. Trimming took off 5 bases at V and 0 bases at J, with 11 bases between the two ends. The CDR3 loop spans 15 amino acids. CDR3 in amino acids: CASSPQGGSNQPQHF. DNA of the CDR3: TGTGCCAGCAGTCCCCAAGGGGGTAGCAATCAGCCCCAGCATTTT.

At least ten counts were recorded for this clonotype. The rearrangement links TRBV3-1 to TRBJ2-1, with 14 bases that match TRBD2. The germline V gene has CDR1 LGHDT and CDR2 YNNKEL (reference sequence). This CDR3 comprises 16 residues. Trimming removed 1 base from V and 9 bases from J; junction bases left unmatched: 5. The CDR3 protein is CASSQGGLAGEGEQFF. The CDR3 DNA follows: TGTGCCAGCAGCCAAGGGGGACTAGCGGGAGAGGGTGAGCAGTTCTTC.

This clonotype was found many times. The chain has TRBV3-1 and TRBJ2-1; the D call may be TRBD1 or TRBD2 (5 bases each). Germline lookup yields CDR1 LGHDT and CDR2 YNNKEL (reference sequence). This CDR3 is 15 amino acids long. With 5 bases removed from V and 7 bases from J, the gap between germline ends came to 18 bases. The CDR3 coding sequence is TGTGCCAGCAGCAACTATTACCGGGGCAAGAATGAGCAGTTCTTC. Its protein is CASSNYYRGKNEQFF.

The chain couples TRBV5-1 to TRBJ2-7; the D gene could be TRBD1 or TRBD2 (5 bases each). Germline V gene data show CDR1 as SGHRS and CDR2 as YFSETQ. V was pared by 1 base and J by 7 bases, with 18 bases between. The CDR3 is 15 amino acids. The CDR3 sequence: CASSLLVARGEEQYF. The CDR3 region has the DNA TGCGCCAGCAGCTTGTTGGTAGCGAGGGGTGAGGAGCAGTACTTC.

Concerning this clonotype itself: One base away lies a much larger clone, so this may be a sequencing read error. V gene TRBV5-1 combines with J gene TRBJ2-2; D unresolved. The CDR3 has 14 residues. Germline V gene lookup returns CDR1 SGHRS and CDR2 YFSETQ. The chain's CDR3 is CTSTRSANTGELFF. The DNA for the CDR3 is TGCACCAGCACGAGGTCTGCGAACACCGGGGAGCTGTTTTTT.

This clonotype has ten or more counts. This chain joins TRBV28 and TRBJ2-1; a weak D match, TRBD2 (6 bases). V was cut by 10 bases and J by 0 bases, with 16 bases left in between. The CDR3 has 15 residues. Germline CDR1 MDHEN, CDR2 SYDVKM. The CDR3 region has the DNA TGTGCCACCACCTTAGCGGTAAGCTCCTACAATGAGCAGTTCTTC. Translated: CATTLAVSSYNEQFF.

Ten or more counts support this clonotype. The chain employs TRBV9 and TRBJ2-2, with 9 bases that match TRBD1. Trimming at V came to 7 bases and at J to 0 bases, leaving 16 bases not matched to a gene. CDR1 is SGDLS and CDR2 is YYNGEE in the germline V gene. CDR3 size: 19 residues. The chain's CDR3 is CASGYGTGTSWTNTGELFF. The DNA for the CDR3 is TGTGCCAGCGGATACGGGACAGGGACCTCTTGGACGAACACCGGGGAGCTGTTTTTT.

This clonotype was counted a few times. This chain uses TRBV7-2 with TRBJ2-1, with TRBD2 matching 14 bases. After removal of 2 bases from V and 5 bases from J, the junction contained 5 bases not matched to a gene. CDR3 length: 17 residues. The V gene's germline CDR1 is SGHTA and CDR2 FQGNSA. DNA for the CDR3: TGTGCCAGCAGCTTAAGGACTAGCGGGAGGTTGGACAATGAGCAGTTCTTC. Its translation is CASSLRTSGRLDNEQFF.

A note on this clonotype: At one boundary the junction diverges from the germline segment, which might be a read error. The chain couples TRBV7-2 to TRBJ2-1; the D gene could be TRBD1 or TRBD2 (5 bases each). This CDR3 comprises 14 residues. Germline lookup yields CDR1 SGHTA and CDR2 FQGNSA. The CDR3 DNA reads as TGTGCCAGCAGCTTAGTACGGGGACGGAATGGGCAGTTCTTC. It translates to CASSLVRGRNGQFF. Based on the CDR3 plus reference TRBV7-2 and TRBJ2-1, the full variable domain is GAGVSQSPSNKVTEKGKDVELRCDPISGHTALYWYRQSLGQGLEFLIYFQGNSAPDKSGLPSDRFSAERTGGSVSTLTIQRTQQEDSAVYLCASSLVRGRNGQFFGPGTRLTVL.

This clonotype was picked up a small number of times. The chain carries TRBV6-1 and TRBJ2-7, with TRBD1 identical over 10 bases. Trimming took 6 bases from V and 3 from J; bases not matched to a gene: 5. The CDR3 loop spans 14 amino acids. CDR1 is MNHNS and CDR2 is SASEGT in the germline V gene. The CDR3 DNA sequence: TGTGCCAGCAGCCGGGACAGGGGAGTCTACGAGCAGTACTTC. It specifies CASSRDRGVYEQYF.

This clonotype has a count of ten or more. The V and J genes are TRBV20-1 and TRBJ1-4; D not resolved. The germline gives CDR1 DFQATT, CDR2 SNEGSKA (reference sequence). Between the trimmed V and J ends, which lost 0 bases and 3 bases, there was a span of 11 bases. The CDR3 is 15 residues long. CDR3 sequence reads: CSARDHRLSNEKLFF. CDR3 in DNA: TGCAGTGCTAGAGATCATAGGTTGTCTAATGAAAAACTGTTTTTT.

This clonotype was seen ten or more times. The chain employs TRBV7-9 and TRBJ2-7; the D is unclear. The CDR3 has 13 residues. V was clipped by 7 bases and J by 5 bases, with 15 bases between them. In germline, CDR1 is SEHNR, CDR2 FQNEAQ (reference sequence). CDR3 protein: CASTPLSGNEQYF. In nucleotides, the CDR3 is TGTGCCAGCACCCCTTTATCAGGTAACGAGCAGTACTTC.

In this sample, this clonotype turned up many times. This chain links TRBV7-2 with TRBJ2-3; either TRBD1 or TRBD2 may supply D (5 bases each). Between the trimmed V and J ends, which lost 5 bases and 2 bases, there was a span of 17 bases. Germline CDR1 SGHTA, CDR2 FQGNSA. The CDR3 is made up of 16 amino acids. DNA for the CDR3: TGTGCCAGCAGCGGAAGTGGGACGGGGCACACAGATACGCAGTATTTT. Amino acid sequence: CASSGSGTGHTDTQYF.

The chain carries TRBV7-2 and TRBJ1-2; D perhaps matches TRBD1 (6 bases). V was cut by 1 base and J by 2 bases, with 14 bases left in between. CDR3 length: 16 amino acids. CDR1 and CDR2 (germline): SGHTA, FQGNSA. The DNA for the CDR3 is TGTGCCAGCAGCTTAGTGAGATCAGGGGTCAACTATGGCTACACCTTC. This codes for CASSLVRSGVNYGYTF. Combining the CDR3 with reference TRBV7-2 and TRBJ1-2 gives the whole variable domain GAGVSQSPSNKVTEKGKDVELRCDPISGHTALYWYRQSLGQGLEFLIYFQGNSAPDKSGLPSDRFSAERTGGSVSTLTIQRTQQEDSAVYLCASSLVRSGVNYGYTFGSGTRLTVV.

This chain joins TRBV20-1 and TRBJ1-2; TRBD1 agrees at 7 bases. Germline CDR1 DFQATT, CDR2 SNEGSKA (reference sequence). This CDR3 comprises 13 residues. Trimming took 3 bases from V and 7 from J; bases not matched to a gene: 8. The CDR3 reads CSASFRDSPGYTF. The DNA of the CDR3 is TGCAGTGCTAGCTTCCGGGACAGTCCTGGCTACACCTTC.

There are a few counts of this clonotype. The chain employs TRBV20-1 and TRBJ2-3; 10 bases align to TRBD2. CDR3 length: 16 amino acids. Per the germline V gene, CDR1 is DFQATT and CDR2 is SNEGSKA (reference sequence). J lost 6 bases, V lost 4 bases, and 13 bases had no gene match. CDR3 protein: CSAKISGRVAADTQYF. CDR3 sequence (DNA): TGCAGTGCTAAAATAAGCGGGAGGGTCGCCGCGGATACGCAGTATTTT.

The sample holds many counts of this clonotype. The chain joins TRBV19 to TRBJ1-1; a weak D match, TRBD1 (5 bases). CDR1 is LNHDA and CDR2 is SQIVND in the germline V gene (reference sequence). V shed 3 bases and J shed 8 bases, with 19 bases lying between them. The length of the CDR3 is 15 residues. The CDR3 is CASSIRGFEGLEAFF. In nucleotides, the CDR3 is TGTGCCAGTAGTATTAGAGGGTTCGAGGGGCTCGAAGCTTTCTTT.

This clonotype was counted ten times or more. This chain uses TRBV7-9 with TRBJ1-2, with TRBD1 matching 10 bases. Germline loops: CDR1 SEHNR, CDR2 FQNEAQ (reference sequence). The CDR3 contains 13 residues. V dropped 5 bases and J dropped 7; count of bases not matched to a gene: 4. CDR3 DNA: TGTGCCAGCAGCCGACAGGGGGCGGGTGGCTACACCTTC. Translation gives CASSRQGAGGYTF.

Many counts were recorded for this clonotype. CDR3 DNA sequence: TGTGCCAGTAGTATCGGGACTAGCATTTACAATGAGCAGTTCTTC. Its protein product is CASSIGTSIYNEQFF. The chain carries TRBV19 and TRBJ2-1; TRBD2 matches at 9 bases. The V segment lost 3 bases and the J segment 4 bases; nucleotides outside the gene matches: 4. This CDR3 contains 15 residues. Germline V gives CDR1 LNHDA, CDR2 SQIVND (reference sequence).

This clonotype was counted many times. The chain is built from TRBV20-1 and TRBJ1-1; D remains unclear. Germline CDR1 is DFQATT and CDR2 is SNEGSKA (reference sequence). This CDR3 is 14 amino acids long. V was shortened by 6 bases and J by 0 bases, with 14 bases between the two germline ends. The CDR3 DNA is TGCAGTGCCATACCGCAGGTCCTGAACACTGAAGCTTTCTTT. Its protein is CSAIPQVLNTEAFF.